Listed below are T cell receptor beta chains from one sample, sequenced in a study of long-term antiretroviral therapy in people with HIV. The protocol was immunoSEQ multiplex PCR, while the TCRdb copy is restricted to in-frame clones and leaves out a portion. The table records more than 35,000 clones, 80% to 90% of them present only once. This specimen was unsorted PBMCs, taken 2.2 years after starting antiretroviral therapy. These receptors were taken from a man between 18 and 35 years old with HIV. Both conserved end residues are part of each CDR3. A D gene is named only where the DNA matches it firmly. Rows may omit the clone size; those that give it use once, few, many or a size class.

J,D,size,V,CDR3,DNA
TRBJ1-2,NA,NA,TRBV28,CASSFNGAYGYTF,TGTGCCAGCAGTTTTAATGGGGCCTATGGCTACACCTTC
TRBJ2-3,TRBD1,NA,TRBV10-1,CASSVIQGEDTQYF,TGCGCCAGCAGTGTGATACAGGGGGAGGATACGCAGTATTTT
TRBJ1-2,NA,NA,TRBV28,CASSTTDRPFRGYTF,TGTGCCAGCAGTACCACTGACAGGCCATTTAGGGGCTACACCTTC
TRBJ1-2,NA,NA,TRBV5-1,CASSLIGNYGYTF,TGCGCCAGCAGCTTGATAGGAAACTATGGCTACACCTTC
TRBJ1-4,NA,NA,TRBV7-9,CASSSPRGGNWEKLFF,TGTGCCAGCAGCTCGCCTCGAGGAGGGAATTGGGAAAAACTGTTTTTT
TRBJ2-1,TRBD1,NA,TRBV5-1,CASSLVRDRGYNEQFF,TGCGCCAGCAGCTTGGTTCGGGACAGAGGATACAATGAGCAGTTCTTC
TRBJ2-7,TRBD2,NA,TRBV7-2,CASSLGTSGTYEQYF,TGTGCCAGCAGCCTTGGGACTAGCGGTACCTACGAGCAGTACTTC
TRBJ1-5,NA,few,TRBV7-9,CASSLDISPNQPQHF,TGTGCCAGCAGCCTTGATATATCTCCAAATCAGCCCCAGCATTTT
TRBJ1-2,NA,NA,TRBV4-1,CASSPPGRRYGYTF,TGCGCCAGCAGCCCCCCAGGCAGGCGGTACGGCTACACCTTC
TRBJ1-2,NA,few,TRBV7-6,CASSHGLGSTYGYTF,TGTGCCAGCAGCCACGGTCTTGGGTCGACCTATGGCTACACCTTC
TRBJ2-1,NA,NA,TRBV5-1,CASSLAIKTGNEQFF,TGCGCCAGCAGCTTGGCCATTAAGACAGGCAATGAGCAGTTCTTC
TRBJ2-7,NA,NA,TRBV6-1,CASSENRQANF,TGTGCCAGCAGTGAAAACCGACAGGCAAACTTC
TRBJ2-1,NA,once,TRBV6-5,CASSRMSGYNEQFF,TGTGCCAGCAGCCGCATGTCGGGTTACAATGAGCAGTTCTTC
TRBJ2-3,NA,NA,TRBV10-3,CAISGRGTDTQYF,TGTGCCATCAGTGGTCGCGGCACAGATACGCAGTATTTT
TRBJ2-5,TRBD1,once,TRBV2,CASSDSLPGQGVETQYF,TGTGCCAGCAGTGATTCATTACCGGGACAGGGAGTAGAGACCCAGTACTTC
TRBJ1-2,NA,NA,TRBV19,CASSIVTASLYGYTF,TGTGCCAGTAGTATAGTAACAGCTTCTCTCTATGGCTACACCTTC
TRBJ2-6,TRBD1,NA,TRBV10-3,CAISETGTGGSGANVLTF,TGTGCCATCAGTGAAACCGGGACAGGGGGCTCTGGGGCCAACGTCCTGACTTTC
TRBJ1-5,NA,NA,TRBV29-1,CSVVVGSAGSQHF,TGCAGCGTTGTAGTCGGAAGCGCAGGGTCCCAGCATTTT
TRBJ2-1,TRBD1,NA,TRBV7-9,CASSSKGQGWNEQFF,TGTGCCAGCAGCTCGAAGGGACAGGGTTGGAATGAGCAGTTCTTC
TRBJ2-3,NA,NA,TRBV5-4,CATSGTGTLAVDTQYF,TGTGCCACCTCCGGGACCGGGACTTTAGCCGTAGATACGCAGTATTTT
TRBJ2-7,NA,NA,TRBV10-3,CAINVRQNYEQYF,TGTGCCATCAATGTACGACAGAACTACGAGCAGTACTTC
TRBJ1-2,NA,NA,TRBV30,CAWSLGAGDGYTF,TGTGCCTGGAGTCTCGGGGCAGGGGATGGCTACACCTTC
TRBJ1-2,TRBD1,NA,TRBV6-6,CASSPTSRGDYGYTF,TGTGCCAGCAGCCCGACTTCCAGGGGGGACTATGGCTACACCTTC
TRBJ2-3,NA,NA,TRBV5-4,CASSSEWRDDTQYF,TGTGCCAGCAGTTCGGAGTGGCGGGATGATACGCAGTATTTT
TRBJ2-1,TRBD2,NA,TRBV19,CASSILAGLDEQFF,TGTGCCAGTAGTATTCTAGCGGGGTTGGATGAGCAGTTCTTC
TRBJ1-2,NA,NA,TRBV5-6,CASSQMGSYGYTF,TGTGCCAGCAGCCAAATGGGAAGCTATGGCTACACCTTC
TRBJ1-1,NA,NA,TRBV6-5,CASGGAVRTEAFF,TGTGCCAGCGGGGGGGCTGTGCGCACTGAAGCTTTCTTT
TRBJ1-1,TRBD1,NA,TRBV7-8,CASSLGQANTEAFF,TGTGCCAGCAGCTTGGGACAGGCGAACACTGAAGCTTTCTTT
TRBJ2-7,TRBD2,NA,TRBV28,CASSLGGRADEQYF,TGTGCCAGCAGTTTGGGCGGGAGGGCGGACGAGCAGTACTTC
TRBJ2-1,TRBD2,once,TRBV5-5,CASSLRRGTSSYNEQFF,TGTGCCAGCAGTTTGAGAAGAGGGACTAGCTCCTACAATGAGCAGTTCTTC
TRBJ2-1,NA,NA,TRBV5-6,CASSNGANNEQFF,TGTGCCAGCAGCAATGGCGCTAACAATGAGCAGTTCTTC
TRBJ2-3,NA,NA,TRBV9,CASSPRGDTQYF,TGTGCCAGCAGCCCCAGGGGTGATACGCAGTATTTT
TRBJ2-7,NA,few,TRBV2,CASTSSSYEQYF,TGTGCCAGCACCTCTAGCTCCTACGAGCAGTACTTC
TRBJ2-7,TRBD1,NA,TRBV4-2,CASSIRQGGIYEQYF,TGTGCCAGCAGCATACGACAGGGGGGAATCTACGAGCAGTACTTC
TRBJ2-1,NA,NA,TRBV4-1,CASSQPGTPNEQFF,TGCGCCAGCAGCCAACCCGGGACACCTAATGAGCAGTTCTTC
TRBJ1-6,TRBD1,few,TRBV2,CASSETGGSNSPLHF,TGTGCCAGCAGTGAGACAGGGGGCTCTAATTCACCCCTCCACTTT
TRBJ2-1,TRBD2,once,TRBV6-5,CASRQSGMSYNEQFF,TGTGCCAGCAGACAAAGCGGGATGTCCTACAATGAGCAGTTCTTC
TRBJ2-7,NA,medium-sized,TRBV27,CASSPDRLSSYEQYF,TGTGCCAGCAGTCCCGACAGACTTTCATCCTACGAGCAGTACTTC
TRBJ2-7,NA,NA,TRBV14,CASSHPGSLYEQYF,TGTGCCAGCAGCCACCCTGGTTCCCTCTACGAGCAGTACTTC
TRBJ2-7,NA,NA,TRBV7-2,CASSFGDGSSYEQYF,TGTGCCAGCAGCTTTGGGGACGGGAGCTCCTACGAGCAGTACTTC
TRBJ2-3,NA,NA,TRBV7-8,CASSVELVTQYF,TGTGCCAGCAGCGTTGAGCTGGTCACGCAGTATTTT
TRBJ2-7,TRBD1,NA,TRBV28,CASSLGTAYEQYF,TGTGCCAGCAGTCTCGGGACAGCCTACGAGCAGTACTTC